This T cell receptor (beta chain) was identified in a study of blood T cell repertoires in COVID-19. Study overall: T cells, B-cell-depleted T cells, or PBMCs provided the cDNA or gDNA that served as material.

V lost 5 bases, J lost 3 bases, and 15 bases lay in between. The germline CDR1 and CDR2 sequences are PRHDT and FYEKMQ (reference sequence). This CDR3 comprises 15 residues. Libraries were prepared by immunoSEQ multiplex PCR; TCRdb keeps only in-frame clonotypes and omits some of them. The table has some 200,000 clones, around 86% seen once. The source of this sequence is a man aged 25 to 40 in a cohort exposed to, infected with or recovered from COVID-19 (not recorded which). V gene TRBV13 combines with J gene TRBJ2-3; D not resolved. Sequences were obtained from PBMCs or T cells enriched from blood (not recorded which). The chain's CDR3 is CASSPNPARTDTQYF. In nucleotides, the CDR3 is TGTGCCAGCAGCCCCAATCCAGCGAGGACAGATACGCAGTATTTT.